These T cell receptor beta chains were read from a single sample in a study of CD8+ T cells in alopecia areata. Data came from immunoSEQ multiplex PCR; TCRdb stores just in-frame clones and leaves some out. The profile covers some 220,000 clones, with more than 45% appearing a single time and approximately 1.4% taken by the ten largest. The sample was CD4+ T cells sorted from blood, taken at week 4, from a patient treated with tofacitinib. All receptors come from a human donor with alopecia areata. Each CDR3 is given with its conserved first and last residue. D genes are given only for firm matches. The listing skips clone size in some rows; elsewhere it reads once, few, many or a size class.

D gene	V gene	J gene	clone size	CDR3 DNA	CDR3 protein
NA	TRBV18	TRBJ2-2	NA	TGTGCCAGCTCACCAACGACACAATCCGGGGAGCTGTTTTTT	CASSPTTQSGELFF
NA	TRBV9	TRBJ1-2	NA	TGTGCCAGCAGCGTAGGTCAGGAACCTGGCTACACCTTC	CASSVGQEPGYTF
NA	TRBV6-5	TRBJ1-5	NA	TGTGCCAGCAGAGGCGGGGACAATCAGCCCCAGCATTTT	CASRGGDNQPQHF
NA	TRBV28	TRBJ2-7	few	TGTGCCAGCACCTTCGACGGAACCTACGAGCAGTACTTC	CASTFDGTYEQYF
TRBD2	TRBV11-2	TRBJ2-2	NA	TGTGCCAGCAGCCGCTTTAGCGGGGGGTACACCGGGGAGCTGTTTTTT	CASSRFSGGYTGELFF
TRBD1	TRBV29-1	TRBJ2-7	NA	TGCAGCGTAGGACAGGGAAGCTCCTACGAGCAGTACTTC	CSVGQGSSYEQYF
NA	TRBV29-1	TRBJ1-1	NA	TGCAGCGTCAAAGGGATGGGTAACACTGAAGCTTTCTTT	CSVKGMGNTEAFF
NA	TRBV5-1	TRBJ1-2	NA	TGCGCCAGCAGCTTGAATCCGGGAGTCGATTCTGGCTACACCTTC	CASSLNPGVDSGYTF
NA	TRBV5-1	TRBJ1-6	NA	TGCGCCAGCAGCCCCAGAGTCGGGCCTTCACCCCTCCACTTT	CASSPRVGPSPLHF
TRBD1	TRBV10-2	TRBJ2-1	NA	TGCGCCAGCAGTGGCGGACAGGGGGCTGTGGATGAGCAGTTCTTC	CASSGGQGAVDEQFF
NA	TRBV5-4	TRBJ1-4	NA	TGTGCCAGCAGCCAACACGGACCTAATGAAAAACTGTTTTTT	CASSQHGPNEKLFF
TRBD1	TRBV30	TRBJ1-4	NA	TGTGCCTGCCTAGCCCTTAGGGGGGACAGGCTGGGGTCAACTAATGAAAAACTGTTTTTT	CACLALRGDRLGSTNEKLFF
TRBD1	TRBV25-1	TRBJ2-1	few	TGTGCCAGCAGTGAATTCCTTAACAGGGGTGGTGAGCAGTTCTTC	CASSEFLNRGGEQFF